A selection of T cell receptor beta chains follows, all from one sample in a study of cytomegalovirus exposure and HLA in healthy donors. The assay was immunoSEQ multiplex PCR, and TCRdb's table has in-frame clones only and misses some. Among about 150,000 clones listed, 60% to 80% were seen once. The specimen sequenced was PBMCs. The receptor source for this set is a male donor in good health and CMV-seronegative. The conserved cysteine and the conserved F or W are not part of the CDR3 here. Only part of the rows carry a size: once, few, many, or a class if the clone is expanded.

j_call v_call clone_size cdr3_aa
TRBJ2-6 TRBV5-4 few ASSLRSGTGANVLT
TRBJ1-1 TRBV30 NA AWAPLSGNTEAF
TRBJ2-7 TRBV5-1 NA ASRTGTGGDEQY
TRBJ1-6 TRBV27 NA ASSLIAGGSPLH
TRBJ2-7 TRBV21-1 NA ASSARQGKQY
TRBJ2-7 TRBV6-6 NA ASSLQDRGQDEQY
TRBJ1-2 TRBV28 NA ASSYTGGWYGYT
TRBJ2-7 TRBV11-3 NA ASSQVQAGGYEQY
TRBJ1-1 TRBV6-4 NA ASSAPGRVGTEAF
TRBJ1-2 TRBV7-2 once ASSLVILSGGYT
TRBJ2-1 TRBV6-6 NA ASSRAAGGSYNEQF
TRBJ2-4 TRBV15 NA ATSRGGTSGRHIQY
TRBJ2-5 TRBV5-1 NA ASSRSGGWGETQY
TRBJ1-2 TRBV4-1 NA ASSQATGGNWGYT
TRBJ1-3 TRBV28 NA ASSLGQLSGNTIY
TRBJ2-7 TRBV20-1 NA SARRGSEQY
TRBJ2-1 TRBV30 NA ASLLLAGGPHEQF
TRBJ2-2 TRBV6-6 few ATKAGGNTGELF
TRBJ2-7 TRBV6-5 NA ASSYSGTGSSHEQY
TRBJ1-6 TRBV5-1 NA ASSPSTVGSSPLH
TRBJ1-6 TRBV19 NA ASSIDPSGLRNYNSPLH
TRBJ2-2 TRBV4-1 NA ASSHRTSGGANTGELF
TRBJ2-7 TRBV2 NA ASRGLYEQY